This T cell receptor (beta chain) comes out of a study of T cells in Graves' hyperthyroidism and ophthalmopathy. General study results and limits: Onset of ophthalmopathy came a median roughly 6 months after the model predicted it. Most clonotypes expanded in the thyroid (above 0.001) were also present in blood.

The V end was cut by 2 bases, the J end by 7 bases, with 17 bases between. In germline, CDR1 is MNHEY, CDR2 SVGAGI. CDR3 length: 16 residues. Reasons for excluding patients were uncontrolled infection, other autoimmune disease, pregnancy or lactation. The diagnoses drew upon clinical symptoms, serum thyroxine and TRAb, thyroid ultrasound and orbital computed tomography. Amplified TCR beta CDR3 regions derived from RNA transcripts. The TCR CDR3 was amplified in a first-round RT-PCR using the HTBI primer set. TCRdb re-called the multiplex PCR reads through MiXCR, storing one row per CDR3 protein. The table records 480,000 or so distinct CDR3 sequences, about 46% of them present only once. On this clonotype: Its cognate antigen is unknown.

Sequenced material: peripheral blood or thyroid tissue (not recorded which). This TCR was recovered from an adult woman with Graves' disease, either hyperthyroidism or ophthalmopathy (not recorded which). The gene calls are TRBV6-5 and TRBJ2-2; possible D gene TRBD1, 5 bases. The CDR3 DNA is TGTGCCAGCAGTTACCAGGCAGGGTACGTCGGCGGGGAGCTGTTTTTT. It specifies CASSYQAGYVGGELFF.